In this sample, the clone carrying this T cell receptor beta chain turned up many times. The V end lost 0 bases, the J end lost 5 bases, and 7 bases lay between the germline ends. This CDR3 region has 13 residues. Germline loops: CDR1 SGHTA, CDR2 FQGNSA. The sample originates from a study of T cells after yellow fever vaccination. TCRdb re-called the 5' RACE reads with MiXCR, one entry per CDR3 protein. The sample lists 250,000 to 400,000 distinct CDR3 sequences; 4.1% were seen once. The sequences come from PBMCs, collected 5 days after the yellow fever booster vaccination. The genes are TRBV7-2 and TRBJ1-1; D remains unclear. The receptor was isolated from a man between 18 and 29 years old who received the YFV17D yellow fever vaccine. Written as DNA, the CDR3 is TGTGCCAGCAGCTTAGCGGAGCTTACTGAAGCTTTCTTT. Translation gives CASSLAELTEAFF.